These 30 T cell receptor beta chains came from one sample sequenced in a study of cytomegalovirus exposure and HLA in healthy donors. This PCR relied on a set of 60 Vbeta primers and 13 Jbeta primers. TCRdb's table, derived via immunoSEQ multiplex PCR, lists solely in-frame clones and lacks some. The data hold fewer than 140,000 clones, with about 75% observed a single time. Source material: PBMCs. These receptors came from a man in his forties in good health and CMV-seronegative.

The chain carries TRBV28 and TRBJ1-1; perhaps TRBD1 as D (5 bases). The germline V gene encodes CDR1 MDHEN and CDR2 SYDVKM. Trimming left V 6 bases short and J 6 bases short, with 20 bases between. This CDR3 is built from 15 residues. The CDR3 region is CASRGQGVGFAEAFF. CDR3 DNA: TGTGCCAGCAGGGGGCAGGGTGTAGGGTTCGCTGAAGCTTTCTTT.

The V gene is TRBV14, the J gene TRBJ1-1; D gene uncertain. The CDR3 length is 14 residues. Per the germline V gene, CDR1 is SGHDN and CDR2 is FVKESK. V was cut by 4 bases and J by 0 bases, with 9 bases left in between. In nucleotides, the CDR3 is TGTGCCAGCAGCCGGCCGGGGATGAACACTGAAGCTTTCTTT. As protein: CASSRPGMNTEAFF.

The rearrangement uses TRBV27 and TRBJ1-1, with 8 bases that match TRBD1. J was trimmed by 6 bases and V by 5 bases; bases with no gene match: 5. CDR3 length: 13 amino acids. Germline CDR1 MNHEY, CDR2 SMNVEV (reference sequence). CDR3 loop: CASSTQGAAEAFF. CDR3 coding DNA: TGTGCCAGCAGTACTCAGGGGGCGGCTGAAGCTTTCTTT.

The chain uses TRBV19 and TRBJ1-2, with TRBD1 as a possible D gene (6 bases). Trimming took 5 bases from V and 3 from J, leaving 7 bases between them. The germline V gene has CDR1 LNHDA and CDR2 SQIVND (reference sequence). This CDR3 contains 12 residues. The CDR3 DNA reads as TGTGCCAGTAGTTACAGGGACTATGGCTACACCTTC. Translating gives CASSYRDYGYTF.

The chain combines TRBV27 with TRBJ2-3, with 7 bases identical to TRBD1. This CDR3 is 15 amino acids long. J was trimmed by 6 bases and V by 1 base; bases with no gene match: 7. Germline lookup yields CDR1 MNHEY and CDR2 SMNVEV (reference sequence). Here the CDR3 DNA reads TGTGCCAGCAGTTTATACCAGGGGGTCGGTGATACGCAGTATTTT. Translating it yields CASSLYQGVGDTQYF.

There are a few counts of this clone. The chain joins TRBV7-2 to TRBJ2-7, with a tentative D call TRBD1 (6 bases). CDR1 is SGHTA, CDR2 FQGNSA, per germline. This CDR3 contains 15 residues. The ends were cut back, 1 base at V and 0 bases at J, with 10 bases in the middle. The CDR3 DNA is TGTGCCAGCAGCTTAGGGGGGCGCAGCTCCTACGAGCAGTACTTC. Its translation is CASSLGGRSSYEQYF.

The V gene is TRBV5-4, the J gene TRBJ1-2, with D possibly matching TRBD1 (6 bases). Germline lookup yields CDR1 SGHNT and CDR2 YYREEE (reference sequence). V shed 4 bases and J shed 0 bases, with 16 bases lying between them. CDR3 length: 16 amino acids. The CDR3 sequence is CASSPGWAGANYGYTF. The CDR3 DNA follows: TGTGCCAGCAGCCCCGGCTGGGCAGGGGCTAACTATGGCTACACCTTC.

The chain joins TRBV15 to TRBJ2-7; 9 nucleotides align to TRBD1. V lost 1 base, J lost 6 bases, and 4 bases stayed unmatched. CDR1 is LNHNV and CDR2 is YYDKDF in the germline V gene (reference sequence). The CDR3 extends over 14 amino acids. The CDR3 reads CATSRGGQGSEQYF. CDR3 DNA sequence: TGTGCCACCAGCAGAGGGGGACAGGGATCCGAGCAGTACTTC.

This clone has just a few counts. The genes are TRBV4-1 and TRBJ2-2, with D possibly TRBD2 on 5 matching bases. CDR3 size: 13 residues. V was trimmed by 1 base and J by 8 bases, leaving 8 bases between them. Germline V gene lookup returns CDR1 MGHRA and CDR2 YSYEKL. The CDR3 loop reads CASSQARGGELFF. The CDR3 bases are TGCGCCAGCAGCCAAGCCCGGGGAGGGGAGCTGTTTTTT.

This clone has a handful of counts. The chain links TRBV7-3 to TRBJ1-1; D is perhaps TRBD1 (6 bases). Germline CDR1 reads SGHTA; CDR2 reads FQGTGA. CDR3 length: 13 amino acids. Trimming left V 5 bases short and J 4 bases short, with 11 bases between. The CDR3 DNA is TGTGCCAGCAGCACTAACAGGGCCACTGAAGCTTTCTTT. This translates into CASSTNRATEAFF.

Only one count was recorded for this clone. The DNA for the CDR3 is TGCGCCAGCAGAGCGGGGACAACCGGGGAGCTGTTTTTT. Encoded protein: CASRAGTTGELFF. The V gene is TRBV5-1, the J gene TRBJ2-2; D is possibly TRBD2 (7 bases). The V gene's germline CDR1 is SGHRS and CDR2 YFSETQ. V was pared by 5 bases and J by 5 bases, with 10 bases between. The CDR3 length is 13 residues.

In its sample, this clone was seen a few times. The chain is built from TRBV6-4 and TRBJ2-2, with a possible D match to TRBD2 (6 bases). Trimming cost V 3 bases and J 4 bases, with 12 bases left between them. Germline CDR1 is MRHNA and CDR2 is SNTAGT. This CDR3 contains 15 residues. The CDR3 nucleotides are TGTGCCAGCAGTGAGGAGGGCAGTTTCACCGGGGAGCTGTTTTTT. This sequence encodes CASSEEGSFTGELFF.

This clone is a singleton in its sample. The chain employs TRBV5-1 and TRBJ1-4; TRBD1 aligns across 8 bases. V gave up 5 bases and J gave up 8 bases; unmatched junction bases: 11. Per the germline V gene, CDR1 is SGHRS and CDR2 is YFSETQ. The CDR3 has 15 amino acids. The CDR3 nucleotides read TGCGCCAGCAGACCTACTCAGGGGGCCAAGGAAAAACTGTTTTTT. This encodes CASRPTQGAKEKLFF.

The chain employs TRBV10-3 and TRBJ2-2, with 9 bases fitting TRBD2. This CDR3 spans 14 amino acids. V was clipped by 7 bases and J by 4 bases; unmatched bases: 4. CDR1 ENHRY and CDR2 SYGVKD come from the germline V gene. CDR3 nucleotide sequence: TGTGCCATCATGCGGGGGGGTGGCACCGGGGAGCTGTTTTTT. Translation: CAIMRGGGTGELFF.

V gene TRBV5-6 combines with J gene TRBJ2-5, with 16 bases matching TRBD2. V lost 3 bases to trimming and J lost 4 bases; unmatched junction nucleotides: 12. CDR1 and CDR2 (germline): SGHDT, YYEEEE. The CDR3 runs to 19 residues. CDR3 sequence: CASSSPGTSGGAGVETQYF. CDR3 sequence (DNA): TGTGCCAGCAGCTCGCCCGGGACTAGCGGGGGGGCAGGTGTAGAGACCCAGTACTTC. The variable domain in full, completed from reference TRBV5-6 and TRBJ2-5, reads DAGVTQSPTHLIKTRGQQVTLRCSPKSGHDTVSWYQQALGQGPQFIFQYYEEEERQRGNFPDRFSGHQFPNYSSELNVNALLLGDSALYLCASSSPGTSGGAGVETQYFGPGTRLLVL.

This rearrangement joins TRBV5-1 to TRBJ2-3, with 7 bases that match TRBD1. The CDR3 consists of 15 residues. V lost 0 bases, J lost 2 bases, and 3 bases stayed unmatched. Germline lookup yields CDR1 SGHRS and CDR2 YFSETQ. Here the CDR3 DNA reads TGCGCCAGCAGCTTGGGGGGGACAGACACAGATACGCAGTATTTT. Its protein is CASSLGGTDTDTQYF.

The V gene is TRBV5-6, the J gene TRBJ1-5; D uncertain. Deletions cut 2 bases from V and 0 bases from J, with 6 bases between. Germline CDR1 is SGHDT and CDR2 is YYEEEE. The CDR3 consists of 14 residues. The CDR3 here is CASSFANSNQPQHF. For the CDR3, the DNA is TGTGCCAGCAGCTTCGCTAATAGCAATCAGCCCCAGCATTTT.

The chain couples TRBV5-1 to TRBJ2-7; 8 positions match TRBD2. Germline V CDR1 and CDR2: SGHRS, YFSETQ. This CDR3 comprises 14 residues. The V segment lost 2 bases and the J segment 2 bases; nucleotides outside the gene matches: 3. CDR3 sequence reads: CASSLAGDAYEQYF. CDR3 coding DNA: TGCGCCAGCAGCTTAGCGGGGGACGCCTACGAGCAGTACTTC.

Only a few counts were recorded for this clone. The CDR3 bases are TGTGCCAGCAGTGACTCCGGGGGGGACACCGGGGAGCTGTTTTTT. It is translated as CASSDSGGDTGELFF. The V call is TRBV6-4, the J call TRBJ2-2, with 8 bases fitting TRBD2. Germline V CDR1 and CDR2: MRHNA, SNTAGT. V lost 0 bases, J lost 3 bases, and 0 bases stayed unmatched. This CDR3 is 15 amino acids long.

The rearrangement uses TRBV15 and TRBJ2-7, with 8 positions matching TRBD1. Germline V gives CDR1 LNHNV, CDR2 YYDKDF (reference sequence). Trimming removed 4 bases from V and 2 bases from J; junction bases left unmatched: 10. The CDR3 is 16 amino acids. This CDR3 reads CATSTPGDRRTYEQYF. CDR3 DNA sequence: TGTGCCACCAGCACCCCCGGGGACAGGAGGACCTACGAGCAGTACTTC.

This clone was observed a handful of times. V is TRBV19 and J is TRBJ1-4; 8 nucleotides align to TRBD1. With 8 bases clipped from V and 8 bases from J, the junction kept 7 bases outside the gene matches. Germline lookup yields CDR1 LNHDA and CDR2 SQIVND (reference sequence). The CDR3 is made up of 13 amino acids. CDR3 DNA sequence: TGTGCCAGTGCCCTTGGGACAGGAGAAAAACTGTTTTTT. This encodes CASALGTGEKLFF.

The chain couples TRBV5-1 to TRBJ1-4; D is ambiguous. V lost 4 bases and J lost 7, with 8 bases in between. The CDR3 runs to 12 residues. Germline V lookup: CDR1 SGHRS, CDR2 YFSETQ. The CDR3 coding sequence is TGCGCCAGCAGCGGAAGGAGTGAAAAACTGTTTTTT. Amino acids: CASSGRSEKLFF.

The V call is TRBV7-6, the J call TRBJ2-5; a weak D match, TRBD1 (6 bases). CDR1 and CDR2 from the germline V gene are SGHVS and FNYEAQ. V was clipped by 11 bases and J by 5 bases, with 30 bases between them. The CDR3 totals 17 residues. CDR3 residues: CAGTGKGRQDGSETQYF. The CDR3 region has the DNA TGTGCCGGTACAGGGAAAGGGCGTCAGGACGGTTCGGAGACCCAGTACTTC.

The chain's CDR3 is CASSEGVGGRAGELFF. The CDR3 DNA reads TGTGCCAGCAGCGAGGGTGTGGGGGGGCGCGCCGGGGAGCTGTTTTTT. The gene calls are TRBV5-4 and TRBJ2-2; tentatively, D is TRBD2 (7 bases). Deletions cut 4 bases from V and 6 bases from J, with 19 bases between. The CDR3 extends over 16 amino acids. The germline gives CDR1 SGHNT, CDR2 YYREEE (reference sequence).

This rearrangement joins TRBV10-3 to TRBJ1-6; possible D gene TRBD1, 6 bases. The CDR3 length is 12 residues. V lost 4 bases to trimming and J lost 14 bases, with 12 bases between them. Germline V gives CDR1 ENHRY, CDR2 SYGVKD. CDR3: CAISGGGPTLHF. DNA of the CDR3: TGTGCCATCAGTGGGGGGGGGCCCACCCTCCACTTT.

The chain is built from TRBV19 and TRBJ1-6; maybe TRBD1 (6 bases). The germline CDR1 and CDR2 sequences are LNHDA and SQIVND (reference sequence). This CDR3 spans 15 amino acids. The V end lost 6 bases, the J end lost 10 bases, and 19 bases lay between the germline ends. CDR3 in amino acids: CASRPTQGLGSPLHF. DNA of the CDR3: TGTGCCAGTAGGCCCACCCAGGGGTTAGGATCACCCCTCCACTTT. The full variable domain, in which reference TRBV19 and TRBJ1-6 provide the parts outside the CDR3, is DGGITQSPKYLFRKEGQNVTLSCEQNLNHDAMYWYRQDPGQGLRLIYYSQIVNDFQKGDIAEGYSVSREKKESFPLTVTSAQKNPTAFYLCASRPTQGLGSPLHFGNGTRLTVT.

This CDR3 reads CASSLDRGTGGEQYF. The CDR3 DNA follows: TGTGCCAGCAGCTTAGACAGGGGAACAGGTGGGGAGCAGTACTTC. V usage is TRBV5-6 and J usage is TRBJ2-7; 8 bases are shared with TRBD1. Germline V gene sequence: CDR1 SGHDT, CDR2 YYEEEE. The CDR3 covers 15 residues. Losses at the gene ends were 2 bases for V and 7 bases for J; bases not matched to a gene: 11. The full variable domain, in which reference TRBV5-6 and TRBJ2-7 provide the parts outside the CDR3, is DAGVTQSPTHLIKTRGQQVTLRCSPKSGHDTVSWYQQALGQGPQFIFQYYEEEERQRGNFPDRFSGHQFPNYSSELNVNALLLGDSALYLCASSLDRGTGGEQYFGPGTRLTVT.

The count of this clone is one. The gene calls are TRBV5-1 and TRBJ2-5; 7 nucleotides align to TRBD2. There are 15 residues in the CDR3. CDR1 and CDR2 (germline): SGHRS, YFSETQ. V lost 4 bases to trimming and J lost 5 bases; unmatched junction nucleotides: 11. In nucleotides, the CDR3 is TGCGCCAGCAGCACCCCGCGCGGGGGTGCGGAGACCCAGTACTTC. Protein: CASSTPRGGAETQYF.

CDR3 coding DNA: TGTGCCAGCAGCCGCACCAGGGGCCTAAATCAGCCCCAGCATTTT. It is translated as CASSRTRGLNQPQHF. The chain recombines TRBV6-5 with TRBJ1-5; a weak D match, TRBD1 (6 bases). The CDR3 spans 15 residues. V was cut by 6 bases and J by 4 bases, with 16 bases left in between. Germline lookup yields CDR1 MNHEY and CDR2 SVGAGI.

This chain joins TRBV10-3 and TRBJ1-2; D is unclear. The germline gives CDR1 ENHRY, CDR2 SYGVKD. V shed 9 bases and J shed 3 bases, with 17 bases lying between them. CDR3 length: 14 residues. CDR3 sequence reads: CAMSSLLSDYGYTF. In nucleotides, the CDR3 is TGTGCCATGTCTAGCCTCCTGAGTGACTATGGCTACACCTTC.